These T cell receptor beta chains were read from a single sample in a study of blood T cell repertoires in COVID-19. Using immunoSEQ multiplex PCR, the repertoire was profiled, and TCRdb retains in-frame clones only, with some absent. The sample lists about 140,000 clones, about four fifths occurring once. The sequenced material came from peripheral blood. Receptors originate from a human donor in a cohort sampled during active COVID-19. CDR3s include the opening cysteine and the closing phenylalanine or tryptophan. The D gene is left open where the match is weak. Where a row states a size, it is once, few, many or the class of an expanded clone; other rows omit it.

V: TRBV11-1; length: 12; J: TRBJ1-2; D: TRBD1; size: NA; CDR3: CASSVLGQAYTF; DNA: TGTGCCAGCAGCGTCCTGGGACAGGCCTACACCTTC
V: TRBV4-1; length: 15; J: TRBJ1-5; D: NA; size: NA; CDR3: CASSQDPGGFQPQHF; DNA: TGCGCCAGCAGCCAAGACCCGGGGGGCTTTCAGCCCCAGCATTTT
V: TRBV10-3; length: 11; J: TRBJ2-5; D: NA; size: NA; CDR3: CAISDKETQYF; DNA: TGTGCCATCAGTGACAAAGAGACCCAGTACTTC
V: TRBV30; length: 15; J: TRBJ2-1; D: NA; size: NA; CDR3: CAWSPRGGAYNEQFF; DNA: TGTGCCTGGAGCCCGCGAGGGGGGGCCTACAATGAGCAGTTCTTC
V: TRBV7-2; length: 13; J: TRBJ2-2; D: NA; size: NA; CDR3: CASSEQGRGELFF; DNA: TGTGCCAGCAGCGAACAGGGAAGAGGGGAGCTGTTTTTT
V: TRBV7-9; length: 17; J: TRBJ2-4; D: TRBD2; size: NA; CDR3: CASSSQNLGTRENIQYF; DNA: TGTGCCAGCAGCTCACAAAACTTGGGGACTAGGGAAAACATTCAGTACTTC
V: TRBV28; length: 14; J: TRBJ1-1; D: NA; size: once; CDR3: CASSPQDMNTEAFF; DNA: TGTGCCAGCAGTCCCCAAGACATGAACACTGAAGCTTTCTTT
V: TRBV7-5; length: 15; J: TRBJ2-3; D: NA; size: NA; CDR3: CARSLEGASTDTQYF; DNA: TGTGCCAGAAGCTTAGAAGGGGCGAGCACAGATACGCAGTATTTT
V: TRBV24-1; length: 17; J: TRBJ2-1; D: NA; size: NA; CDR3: CATSDSRETRTYNEQFF; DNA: TGTGCCACCAGTGATAGTCGGGAAACTAGAACCTACAATGAGCAGTTCTTC
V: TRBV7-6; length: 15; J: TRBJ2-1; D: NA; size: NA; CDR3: CASSLVGSTNNEQFF; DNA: TGTGCCAGCAGCTTAGTCGGGTCGACCAACAATGAGCAGTTCTTC
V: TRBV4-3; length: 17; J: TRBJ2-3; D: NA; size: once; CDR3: CASSQDGGAGRTDTQYF; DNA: TGCGCCAGCAGCCAAGATGGGGGTGCGGGGCGCACAGATACGCAGTATTTT
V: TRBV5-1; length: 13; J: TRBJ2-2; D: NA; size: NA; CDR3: CASSWQEAGELFF; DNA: TGCGCCAGCAGCTGGCAGGAAGCCGGGGAGCTGTTTTTT
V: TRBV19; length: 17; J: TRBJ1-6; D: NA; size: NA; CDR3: CASSIIVGRANNSPLHF; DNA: TGTGCCAGTAGTATCATCGTTGGCAGGGCCAATAATTCACCCCTCCACTTT
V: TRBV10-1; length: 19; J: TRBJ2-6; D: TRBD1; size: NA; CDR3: CASSELLGGVGSGANVLTF; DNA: TGCGCCAGCAGTGAGTTGTTAGGGGGCGTTGGGTCTGGGGCCAACGTCCTGACTTTC
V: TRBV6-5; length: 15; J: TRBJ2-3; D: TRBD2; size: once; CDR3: CASRGGLILTDTQYF; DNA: TGTGCCAGCCGGGGGGGCCTTATCCTCACAGATACGCAGTATTTT
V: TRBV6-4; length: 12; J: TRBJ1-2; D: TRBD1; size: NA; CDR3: CASKGTGHGYTF; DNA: TGTGCCAGCAAGGGGACAGGGCATGGCTACACCTTC
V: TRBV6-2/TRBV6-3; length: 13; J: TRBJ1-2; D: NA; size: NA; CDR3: CASSLRGPSRYTF; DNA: TGTGCCAGCAGTTTAAGAGGGCCGAGTCGCTACACCTTC